This TCR beta chain is from a study of cytomegalovirus exposure and HLA in healthy donors (dated by TCRdb to 2017 to 2019). Turning to the overall study: According to an earlier analysis of 587 of the donors, 200 million or so T cells yielded roughly 100 million unique TCR beta sequences and 276 Gb of sequence data. HLA typing included class I and class II loci at four-digit resolution. Donor age, sex, ethnicity and CMV serostatus were compiled together with the repertoire data. The study used immunosequencing to profile the T cell repertoires of approximately 630 subjects and linked those repertoires to cytomegalovirus serostatus. Typing coverage differed by locus: A, B, C, DRB1 and DQB1 were typed in roughly 620-640 donors, DQA1 in 522, DPA1 in 606, and DPB1 in just under 490. All discovery cohort repertoires had been generated on a single sequencing platform. The aim of the study was to test whether cataloging public T cell receptors could identify signatures of past pathogen exposure. Of the roughly 400 genotyped donors, approximately 80% were placed in the genetic ancestry cluster associated with self-reported Caucasian donors. In the later analysis, no new phenotypic data were used to find candidate immune exposures; instead, reliance was placed on TCR beta sequences and their occurrence across donors. An early release covering 550 to 700 HLA-typed donors comprised approximately 300 gigabases of sequencing data and some 79 million unique TCR sequences. Because of strong linkage in the cohort, five DR-DQ haplotypes were treated as single units for association and clustering. An earlier analysis of 450 to 750 of the donors used high-throughput TCR beta sequencing to judge whether each TCR beta V gene segment behaved as functional or pseudogenic. A later analysis re-analyzed previously published TCR beta repertoires from approximately 700 donors and added high-resolution HLA genotyping to study TCR occurrence patterns. In addition to the first cohort of around 670 subjects, a separate validation cohort of over 90 different subjects was used. A later genetic analysis took genome-wide SNP genotypes for about three fifths of the 666 donors and used that subset as a discovery cohort. The study combined high-throughput TCR immunosequencing, statistical association of individual TCRs with disease status, and machine learning to predict cytomegalovirus infection status. Across approximately 420 genotyped donors of the cohort, an average of about 200,000 unique TCR beta nucleotide sequences per donor were sequenced, and roughly 17% of those sequences were non-productive.

CDR1 and CDR2 are read off the germline V gene as MGHDK and SYGVNS. Trimming leaves V shorter by 3 bases and J shorter by 4 bases, with the junction holding 3 bases beyond the gene matches. There are 14 amino acids in the CDR3, from cysteine to phenylalanine inclusive. Only the CDR3 portion is preserved as DNA: 42 bases, with reading frame beginning at the first base. To note about this clone: Its target antigen remains unknown. Base-call qualities are not available, and no considerably larger clone is one nucleotide away.

The cohort comprised some 730 healthy bone marrow donors. At the time of sampling, every cohort member was nominally healthy, though immune exposures that went unrecorded were likely present. The donor tested CMV seronegative, placing the donor among the roughly 400 seronegative members of the cohort. Each donor provided a peripheral blood sample, and peripheral blood mononuclear cells were used for TCR beta sequencing. Genomic DNA was extracted from the blood cell samples with the Qiagen DNeasy Blood Extraction Kit. The study at large found these results: Over 15 rarely observed V segments, including chromosome 9 orphons, were excluded from the earlier analysis of a few hundred of the donors because counts were too low. The authors suggested that the approach could potentially be generalized to other disease states and immunological phenotypes. In a later analysis, some 17,000 TCR beta sequences were associated with specific HLA alleles at a false discovery rate of 0.05. According to a later analysis, parvovirus B19, influenza, CMV and Epstein-Barr virus appeared linked to several top co-occurrence clusters. A further reported finding was that TCR beta sequences accurately predicted the HLA-A and HLA-B alleles for most subjects in the first cohort. A later analysis found that most CMV-associated TCR beta chains appeared HLA-restricted, with HLA associations seemingly driven largely by CMV exposure. Presence/absence analyses assumed roughly uniform sequencing depth across donors, an assumption that may not hold. Because the 87-base-pair reads could not distinguish some IMGT-functional V segments, including TRBV6-2 and TRBV6-3, those segments were excluded. The classifier was reported to diagnose cytomegalovirus status with high specificity and sensitivity in both the original cohort and the validation cohort. Compared with the 666-donor mean, donors in an Asian-associated ancestry cluster had fewer N-insertions in productive TCRs, according to a later genetic analysis. In a later analysis, HLA-associated TCR beta chains showed more clonal expansion and lower generation probabilities than non-associated chains that were equally common. Correlated functional status among segregating V segments might be attributable to linkage disequilibrium, but an unknown experimental factor could not be ruled out. According to a later analysis, TCR association rates differed among HLA loci, with DRB1 alleles showing the most associated TCRs and HLA-C alleles showing the fewest. Because some donors lacked HLA typing at each locus, the association tests relied only on the typed subset. CMV serostatus was the only immune exposure information available for the cohort. An earlier analysis of approximately 540 of the donors showed that most TCR beta V segments appeared in productive rearrangements either about 87% or about 30% of the time, which broadly matched IMGT annotations. The study gave a list of about 170 TCR beta chains associated with cytomegalovirus. A few of the identified cytomegalovirus-associated TCR beta chains were confirmed in vitro to be specific for cytomegalovirus antigens. When HLA alleles, especially DR and DQ, strongly co-occurred, attributing TCR associations to individual alleles was difficult. An association between a missense DCLRE1C variant and V-gene and J-gene trimming of TCR beta chains was found in a later genetic analysis and replicated in an independent cohort. Across donors, most TCR sequences were observed very rarely, whereas some public TCRs were present in many individuals. In this cohort, only TCR beta chains were sequenced, and detectable features were limited by the absence of alpha or paired-chain data. A cluster of highly shared sequence variants was judged likely to represent a technical artifact of the sequencing pipeline.

The library was built by means of the immunoSEQ multiplex PCR assay. A mixture of 60 forward primers for TCR Vbeta segments and 13 reverse primers for TCR Jbeta segments was used in the multiplex PCR. The CDR3 region of rearranged TCR beta genes was amplified from genomic DNA with a multiplex PCR assay. The Illumina HiSeq System was used to sequence the amplified TCR beta libraries as 87-base-pair reads. The paper's processing steps were these. A later analysis tallied 75 million to 85 million unique TCR beta chains across the 550 to 850 repertoires, and approximately 9.9 million of those chains were shared by two or more donors. To remove PCR and sequencing errors, raw reads were error-corrected and collapsed into unique sequences using a nearest-neighbor algorithm that merged closely related sequences. CDR3 sequences were aligned to IMGT reference sequences to assign V, D and J gene segments. For a sequence to be retained, at least a six-nucleotide match to both a V gene segment and a J gene segment was required. A rearrangement was called productive if the CDR3 had no stop codons and remained in frame with V and J, and every other rearrangement was called non-productive. CDR3 was defined by IMGT convention, running from the second conserved V-encoded cysteine to the conserved J-encoded phenylalanine. In an earlier analysis of approximately 500 of the donors, sequences lacking an unambiguous match to a single V gene segment were excluded. In an earlier analysis of 587 of the donors, a V segment was called functional when productive rearrangements were above 56.7%, and segregating when the standard deviation between donors exceeded 5%. A statistical classification framework was built for diagnosing cytomegalovirus status from the catalog of TCR beta chain sequences. In a later analysis, TCR nucleotide sequences were compared against IMGT/GENE-DB human TR gene sequences so that V and J genes could be assigned. Using the TCRdist pipeline, a later analysis assigned CDR3 sequences along with most-parsimonious VDJ recombination scenarios. In a later analysis, each TCR beta chain was defined by its CDR3 amino acid sequence together with its V-gene family, and reads without a unique V-gene family were excluded. A later analysis removed 600 or so highly shared, low-generation-probability nucleotide sequences to deal with suspected cross-contamination and a sequencing artifact. For each public chain, a later analysis derived a clonal expansion index from normalized ranks of inferred template counts within each repertoire. Generation probabilities in a later analysis came from a VDJ recombination model fitted to out-of-frame rearrangements, and those results were checked against IGoR. Hypergeometric tests were used in a later analysis to score TCR-TCR, TCR-HLA and TCR-CMV co-occurrence, with a repertoire-size bias correction applied to the TCR pairs. A later analysis estimated false discovery rates by permuting HLA or CMV assignments 20 times. In a later analysis, co-occurring TCRs were grouped with DBSCAN, and TCRdist sequence similarity was added when clustering was performed within HLA-allele-positive subsets. Repertoires with fewer than 30,000 or more than 120,000 public chains were left out of co-occurrence clustering, as were five repertoires with anomalous nucleotide sharing. The table was pulled from immuneACCESS by TCRdb, which kept in-frame rearrangements only. Such tables lose some clones; where checked, under half of the loss comes from unresolved V genes, and the rest has no known cause. V and J calls plus clone size are reproduced from that table; the DNA served to infer D and trimming. A total of roughly 20,000 clones appear in this sample, 75% of them only once. The leading ten clones occupy around 3.4% of the sample.

The sequenced material came from PBMCs. The sequence is built from TRBV25-1 and TRBJ1-2; TRBD1 agrees with 9 junctional bases. The sequence was obtained from a man younger than 35 in good health and CMV-seronegative. The nucleotides are TGTGCCAGCAGTGAGGGGGACAGGGTCTATGGCTACACCTTC. It codes for CASSEGDRVYGYTF.